These T cell receptor beta chains were read from a single sample in a study of cytomegalovirus exposure and HLA in healthy donors. Measured with immunoSEQ multiplex PCR; TCRdb has only the in-frame clones, and not every one. Of 55,000 to 65,000 clones in the sample, more than 65% were seen once. The sample was PBMCs. The receptor source for this set is a woman under 40 in good health and CMV-seronegative. Both conserved end residues are part of each CDR3. A D gene is named only where the DNA matches it firmly. Rows give clone size only sometimes, using once, few, many, or a class for an expanded clone.

D gene	V gene	J gene	clone size	CDR3 DNA	CDR3 protein
.	TRBV7-9	TRBJ1-1	.	TGTGCCAGCAGCTTAGAAACAGAGAACACTGAAGCTTTCTTT	CASSLETENTEAFF
TRBD1	TRBV6-1	TRBJ2-7	.	TGTGCCAGCAGTGAAGACGGGACAGGTCCCTACGAGCAGTACTTC	CASSEDGTGPYEQYF
.	TRBV10-1	TRBJ2-6	.	TGCGCCACCTCAGGGTCTGGGGCCAACGTCCTGACTTTC	CATSGSGANVLTF
.	TRBV19	TRBJ1-4	.	TGTGCCAGTAGTATAAGACAGTCTGATGAAAAACTGTTTTTT	CASSIRQSDEKLFF
TRBD1	TRBV27	TRBJ1-1	.	TGTGCCAGCAGGTCGACAGGGAGTGATTACACTGAAGCTTTCTTT	CASRSTGSDYTEAFF
TRBD1	TRBV2	TRBJ1-3	.	TGTGCCAGCAGGGTTACAGGGGGACCTGGAAACACCATATATTTT	CASRVTGGPGNTIYF
TRBD2	TRBV5-4	TRBJ2-5	.	TGTGCCAGCAGCTTTTCGGGGGGGTCGGAGACCCAGTACTTC	CASSFSGGSETQYF
TRBD2	TRBV6-5	TRBJ2-5	once	TGTGCCAGCGGAGCGGGGGGAACAGAGACCCAGTACTTC	CASGAGGTETQYF
TRBD2	TRBV19	TRBJ2-1	.	TGTGCCAGTAGTAGTAGCGGGAGCGACAATGAGCAGTTCTTC	CASSSSGSDNEQFF
.	TRBV11-3	TRBJ2-3	.	TGTGCCAGCAGCTTAGACCATGCGCGTACAGATACGCAGTATTTT	CASSLDHARTDTQYF
.	TRBV6-5	TRBJ1-5	.	TGTGCCAGCAGTTCCGGGGGGAGGAAGCAGCCCCAGCATTTT	CASSSGGRKQPQHF
TRBD1	TRBV18	TRBJ2-2	.	TGTGCCAGCTCACCGGACAGGGTCACCGGGGAGCTGTTTTTT	CASSPDRVTGELFF
.	TRBV5-6	TRBJ2-3	once	TGTGCCAGCTCATCGGCACTGGCGGTAGATACGCAGTATTTT	CASSSALAVDTQYF
TRBD2	TRBV9	TRBJ2-5	.	TGTGCCAGCAGCGTAGCGGGGGGGGGATGGGAGACCCAGTACTTC	CASSVAGGGWETQYF
TRBD1	TRBV30	TRBJ1-1	.	TGTGCCTGGAGAGGGACAGGGGGTATCATGAACACTGAAGCTTTCTTT	CAWRGTGGIMNTEAFF
TRBD1	TRBV4-3	TRBJ2-1	.	TGCGCCAGCAGCCAAGATCGGGGACAGGCCCACAATGAGCAGTTCTTC	CASSQDRGQAHNEQFF